Below, 21 T cell receptor beta chains from the same sample are listed, as sequenced in a study of blood T cell repertoires in COVID-19. The repertoire was sequenced with immunoSEQ multiplex PCR; TCRdb's copy has only in-frame clones and lacks some. This sample has 97,000 or so clones, with 84% found just once. Material: peripheral blood. All receptors come from a man aged 35-49 years with active or convalescent COVID-19.

This chain uses TRBV2 with TRBJ1-6; 8 positions match TRBD1. This CDR3 has 14 residues. Germline loops: CDR1 SNHLY, CDR2 FYNNEI. The J segment lost 10 bases and the V segment lost 1 base, leaving 3 bases of the junction unmatched. The CDR3 DNA reads TGTGCCAGCAGTGAAGACAGGGGGGGATCACCCCTCCACTTT. It is translated as CASSEDRGGSPLHF.

V is TRBV18 and J is TRBJ2-7; D not certain. The CDR3 contains 14 residues. V was shortened by 2 bases and J by 1 base, with 9 bases between the two germline ends. Germline CDR1 reads KGHSH; CDR2 reads LQKENI. CDR3 in amino acids: CASSPREFSYEQYF. Here the CDR3 DNA reads TGTGCCAGCTCACCAAGAGAATTTTCCTACGAGCAGTACTTC.

This chain links TRBV2 with TRBJ1-1; D possibly corresponds to TRBD1 (5 bases). Germline lookup yields CDR1 SNHLY and CDR2 FYNNEI. This CDR3 region has 15 residues. V was cut by 3 bases and J by 0 bases, with 11 bases left in between. CDR3 region: CASSDGGTMNTEAFF. CDR3 DNA: TGTGCCAGCAGTGACGGGGGGACCATGAACACTGAAGCTTTCTTT.

The chain carries TRBV4-1 and TRBJ2-1, with TRBD1 matching over 7 bases. The CDR3 contains 15 residues. V was pared by 1 base and J by 9 bases, with 9 bases of the junction left unmatched. The germline V gene encodes CDR1 MGHRA and CDR2 YSYEKL. This chain's CDR3 is CASSQGDSDILEQFF. For the CDR3, the DNA is TGCGCCAGCAGCCAAGGGGACAGTGACATTCTTGAGCAGTTCTTC.

V usage is TRBV12-3 or TRBV12-4 and J usage is TRBJ2-7; the D is unclear. Trimming removed 1 base from V and 3 bases from J, with 7 bases in between. This CDR3 has 13 amino acids. CDR3 region: CASSLGTVYEQYF. In DNA, the CDR3 is TGTGCCAGCAGTTTAGGTACAGTCTACGAGCAGTACTTC.

The chain has TRBV6-5 and TRBJ2-5, with TRBD2 as a possible D gene (6 bases). The CDR3 totals 16 residues. The germline V gene has CDR1 MNHEY and CDR2 SVGAGI. The V gene lost 4 bases and the J gene lost 2 bases, with 17 bases spanning the gap. CDR3 residues: CASSFRDFSFQETQYF. CDR3 bases: TGTGCCAGCAGTTTCCGGGACTTCTCCTTTCAAGAGACCCAGTACTTC.

This rearrangement joins TRBV5-1 to TRBJ2-1; D gene uncertain. With 4 bases removed from V and 3 bases from J, the gap between germline ends came to 11 bases. This CDR3 is built from 14 residues. Germline V CDR1 and CDR2: SGHRS, YFSETQ. CDR3 amino acids: CASSPPPHYNEQFF. DNA for the CDR3: TGCGCCAGCAGCCCACCCCCACACTACAATGAGCAGTTCTTC. Together with reference TRBV5-1 and TRBJ2-1, the CDR3 gives the full variable domain: KAGVTQTPRYLIKTRGQQVTLSCSPISGHRSVSWYQQTPGQGLQFLFEYFSETQRNKGNFPGRFSGRQFSNSRSEMNVSTLELGDSALYLCASSPPPHYNEQFFGPGTRLTVL.

The chain couples TRBV19 to TRBJ1-3, with D uncertain. CDR3 length: 16 amino acids. The V gene's germline CDR1 is LNHDA and CDR2 SQIVND (reference sequence). V was trimmed by 4 bases and J by 0 bases, leaving 13 bases between them. The CDR3 bases are TGTGCCAGTAGTACCCTGGACTCAAGCTCTGGAAACACCATATATTTT. Its protein product is CASSTLDSSSGNTIYF.

The rearrangement links TRBV3-1 (or the pseudogene TRBV3-2) to TRBJ1-1; D is ambiguous. The CDR3 runs 11 residues. V was shortened by 4 bases and J by 5 bases, with 5 bases between the two germline ends. Looked up from germline, CDR1 is LGHDT and CDR2 is YNNKEL (reference sequence). The CDR3 sequence: CASSPRTEAFF. The CDR3 coding sequence is TGTGCCAGCAGCCCTAGGACTGAAGCTTTCTTT.

This clone appeared a few times. V and J are TRBV3-1 (or the pseudogene TRBV3-2) and TRBJ1-1, with D perhaps TRBD1 (6 bases). The CDR3 totals 14 residues. Germline V gives CDR1 LGHDT, CDR2 YNNKEL (reference sequence). V was clipped by 4 bases and J by 1 base, with 10 bases between them. CDR3 sequence (DNA): TGTGCCAGCAGCCTTTCGGACAGGAACACTGAAGCTTTCTTT. This sequence encodes CASSLSDRNTEAFF.

The chain uses TRBV30 and TRBJ1-1; TRBD1 is a possible D gene (6 bases). CDR1 and CDR2 (germline): GTSNPN, SVGIG (reference sequence). This CDR3 is 14 amino acids long. V was shortened by 5 bases and J by 1 base, with 14 bases between the two germline ends. The CDR3 loop reads CAWVQGTKNTEAFF. The CDR3 nucleotides are TGTGCCTGGGTCCAGGGGACCAAGAACACTGAAGCTTTCTTT.

V usage is TRBV15 and J usage is TRBJ2-7; 7 bases fit TRBD1. V lost 5 bases, J lost 2 bases, and 6 bases stayed unmatched. The V gene's germline CDR1 is LNHNV and CDR2 YYDKDF (reference sequence). The CDR3 totals 14 residues. In nucleotides, the CDR3 is TGTGCCACCAGCGGCTACAGGGGACCCTACGAGCAGTACTTC. Encoded protein: CATSGYRGPYEQYF.

This rearrangement joins TRBV19 to TRBJ1-1; D is ambiguous. Trimming left V 8 bases short and J 1 base short, with 8 bases between. The CDR3 runs 12 residues. Germline V CDR1 and CDR2: LNHDA, SQIVND (reference sequence). This chain's CDR3 is CASVRGNTEAFF. In DNA, the CDR3 is TGTGCCAGTGTTCGGGGGAACACTGAAGCTTTCTTT.

The table lists this clone with a few counts. This rearrangement joins TRBV10-1 to TRBJ1-5, with D maybe TRBD1 (5 bases). The germline V and J ends were trimmed by 8 bases and 4 bases, with 12 bases remaining between them. This CDR3 comprises 13 residues. Germline V gene sequence: CDR1 WNHNN, CDR2 SYGVQD (reference sequence). The CDR3 region has the DNA TGCGCCAGCCCCCGGGGGGAGAATCAGCCCCAGCATTTT. Protein product: CASPRGENQPQHF.

The genes are TRBV1 and TRBJ1-5; the D call of TRBD1 is as the table states it, not checked on the DNA. TRBV1 is listed as a pseudogene. This CDR3 region has 19 residues. DNA for the CDR3: TGCACCAGCAGCCAAGTCCAACAGGGGCCAGCAGGTGGCAATCAGCCCCAGCATTTT. Translated: CTSSQVQQGPAGGNQPQHF.

The genes are TRBV7-2 and TRBJ2-4; a weak D match, TRBD1 (7 bases). The V end was cut by 1 base, the J end by 0 bases, with 19 bases between. CDR3 length: 19 amino acids. In germline, CDR1 is SGHTA, CDR2 FQGNSA. The CDR3 reads CASSLDLGGTDLAKNIQYF. The CDR3 nucleotides are TGTGCCAGCAGCTTAGACCTCGGAGGGACAGATTTAGCCAAAAACATTCAGTACTTC. Full variable domain (missing parts from reference TRBV7-2 and TRBJ2-4): GAGVSQSPSNKVTEKGKDVELRCDPISGHTALYWYRQSLGQGLEFLIYFQGNSAPDKSGLPSDRFSAERTGGSVSTLTIQRTQQEDSAVYLCASSLDLGGTDLAKNIQYFGAGTRLSVL.

The chain recombines TRBV9 with TRBJ2-2; TRBD2 is a possible D gene (5 bases). Germline values: CDR1 SGDLS, CDR2 YYNGEE. This CDR3 is built from 21 residues. Trimming took 0 bases from V and 0 from J, leaving 24 bases between them. The DNA for the CDR3 is TGTGCCAGCAGCGTAGCAACACGAGTGGAGCGGCCACTCCCGAACACCGGGGAGCTGTTTTTT. It encodes CASSVATRVERPLPNTGELFF.

This chain connects TRBV11-1 to TRBJ1-1, with 8 bases aligning to TRBD1. Germline CDR1 is SGHAT and CDR2 is FQDESV (reference sequence). After removal of 1 base from V and 1 base from J, the junction contained 2 bases not matched to a gene. The CDR3 spans 15 residues. Here the CDR3 reads CASSLVGTGNTEAFF. The DNA for the CDR3 is TGTGCCAGCAGCTTAGTAGGGACAGGGAACACTGAAGCTTTCTTT.

The chain recombines TRBV10-3 with TRBJ2-3; no definite D call. With 7 bases removed from V and 4 bases from J, the gap between germline ends came to 9 bases. The germline V gene has CDR1 ENHRY and CDR2 SYGVKD. This CDR3 has 12 residues. CDR3 sequence reads: CAITGNADTQYF. CDR3 in DNA: TGTGCCATCACGGGTAACGCAGATACGCAGTATTTT.

This clone appeared a few times. This chain links TRBV4-3 with TRBJ1-2; 7 nucleotides align to TRBD1. J gave up 9 bases and V 0 bases, and 10 bases lay outside the gene matches. Per the germline V gene, CDR1 is LGHNA and CDR2 is YSLEER. This CDR3 spans 15 amino acids. This CDR3 is CASSQEIDRDLRYTF. The CDR3, as DNA: TGCGCCAGCAGCCAAGAGATCGACAGGGACCTCCGCTACACCTTC.

This clone appeared a few times. This chain links TRBV5-4 with TRBJ2-2; TRBD1 matches 9 bases. The J segment lost 3 bases and the V segment lost 4 bases, leaving 7 bases of the junction unmatched. Germline CDR1 is SGHNT and CDR2 is YYREEE (reference sequence). This CDR3 comprises 16 residues. CDR3 residues: CASSPPGQGHTGELFF. CDR3 DNA sequence: TGTGCCAGCAGCCCACCGGGACAGGGCCACACCGGGGAGCTGTTTTTT.